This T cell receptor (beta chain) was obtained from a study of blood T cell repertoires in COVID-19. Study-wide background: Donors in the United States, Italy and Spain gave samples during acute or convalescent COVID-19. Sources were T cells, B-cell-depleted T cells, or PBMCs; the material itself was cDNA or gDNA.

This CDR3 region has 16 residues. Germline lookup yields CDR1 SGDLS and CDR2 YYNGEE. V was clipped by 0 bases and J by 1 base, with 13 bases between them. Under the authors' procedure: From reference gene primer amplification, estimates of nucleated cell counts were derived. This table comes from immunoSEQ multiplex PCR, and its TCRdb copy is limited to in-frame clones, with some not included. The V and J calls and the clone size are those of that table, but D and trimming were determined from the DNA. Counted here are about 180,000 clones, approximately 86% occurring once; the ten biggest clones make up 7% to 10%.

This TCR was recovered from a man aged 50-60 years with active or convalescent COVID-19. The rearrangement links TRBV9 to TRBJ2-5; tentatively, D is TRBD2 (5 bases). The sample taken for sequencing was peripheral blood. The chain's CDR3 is CASSVGASAGQETQYF. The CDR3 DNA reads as TGTGCCAGCAGCGTAGGGGCCTCGGCGGGCCAAGAGACCCAGTACTTC.